Given below is one T cell receptor (beta chain) in context. Each PCR received spiked synthetic TCR analog templates. Profiling relied on immunoSEQ multiplex PCR, and the TCRdb table lists in-frame clones only, not all of them. Among about 130,000 clones listed, about 81% were seen once. The CDR3 consists of 15 residues. The V end was cut by 6 bases, the J end by 0 bases, with 13 bases between. The V gene's germline CDR1 is SNHLY and CDR2 FYNNEI. The data belong to a study of PD-L1 blockade in urothelial cancer. Study information: After treatment start, blood was analyzed at 3 weeks (second dose) and at 6 weeks.

Time point: pretreatment peripheral blood. Pretreatment and on-treatment samples were taken, numbering 1 to 8 per patient. This chain uses TRBV2 with TRBJ2-3; D is unclear. The input for sequencing was PBMCs, taken around atezolizumab (anti-PD-L1) treatment. The receptor comes from a man between 45 and 60 years old with urothelial cancer. In DNA, the CDR3 is TGTGCCAGCAGAGACACTCCTTCTAGCACAGATACGCAGTATTTT. Residues: CASRDTPSSTDTQYF.